The 15 T cell receptor beta chains below all came from one sample that was sequenced in a study of blood T cells in healthy people across ages. Combining a sample-barcoded 5' primer with a J-beta primer mix, a second PCR ran for about 7 to 11 cycles. TCRdb ran MiXCR on the 5' RACE reads and lists one entry per CDR3 protein. The sample includes 1 million or so distinct CDR3 sequences, around 43% seen only once; the top ten take approximately 20%. The sequenced sample consisted of blood. The receptors here all came from a woman aged 55-70 years in good health.

The chain links TRBV7-6 to TRBJ1-2; a possible D gene is TRBD1 (6 bases). This CDR3 spans 15 amino acids. Trimming removed 5 bases at V and 0 bases at J, with 13 bases between. Per germline, CDR1 SGHVS and CDR2 FNYEAQ. The CDR3 DNA sequence: TGTGCCAGCAGCCTGTCGGACAGTCCTAACTATGGCTACACCTTC. Translation gives CASSLSDSPNYGYTF.

This chain links TRBV12-3 or TRBV12-4 with TRBJ2-1; D ambiguous. The CDR3 has 14 amino acids. V shed 0 bases and J shed 15 bases, with 18 bases lying between them. The DNA of the CDR3 is TGTGCCAGCAGTTTAGCGGCGGTCATAGGGCAACGGTTCTTC. It encodes CASSLAAVIGQRFF.

This clonotype has more than one count but fewer than ten. The rearrangement joins TRBV27 to TRBJ1-5; D call uncertain. CDR1 is MNHEY, CDR2 SMNVEV, per germline (reference sequence). V lost 4 bases and J lost 1, with 11 bases in between. This CDR3 has 15 amino acids. DNA for the CDR3: TGTGCCAGCAGTTCTCAGGTGGGCAGCAATCAGCCCCAGCATTTT. This encodes CASSSQVGSNQPQHF.

This rearrangement joins TRBV5-1 to TRBJ2-1; 13 nucleotides agree with TRBD2. This CDR3 has 20 amino acids. Germline loops: CDR1 SGHRS, CDR2 YFSETQ. Trimming removed 0 bases from V and 0 bases from J; junction bases left unmatched: 9. As DNA, the CDR3 is TGCGCCAGCAGCTTGGTCCGGGGACTAGCGGGACGCAGCTCCTACAATGAGCAGTTCTTC. This translates into CASSLVRGLAGRSSYNEQFF.

The chain has TRBV2 and TRBJ2-5, with 7 bases aligning to TRBD2. V trimming: 6 bases; J trimming: 4 bases; junction bases outside the gene matches: 8. This CDR3 spans 14 amino acids. Per the germline V gene, CDR1 is SNHLY and CDR2 is FYNNEI. CDR3 sequence (DNA): TGTGCCAGCAGGTCGACTAGCACTCCAGAGACCCAGTACTTC. Translating it yields CASRSTSTPETQYF.

This chain links TRBV7-2 with TRBJ1-4, with a weak D call TRBD1 (5 bases). This CDR3 contains 15 residues. The V and J ends lost 2 bases and 8 bases respectively, with 15 bases between them. The germline CDR1 and CDR2 sequences are SGHTA and FQGNSA. CDR3 DNA sequence: TGTGCCAGCAGCTTACATGGGGGACGAGAGGAAAAACTGTTTTTT. This encodes CASSLHGGREEKLFF.

The genes are TRBV28 and TRBJ1-2, with 7 bases lining up with TRBD1. CDR1 MDHEN and CDR2 SYDVKM come from the germline V gene. Trimming cost V 5 bases and J 3 bases; bases outside gene matches: 6. There are 14 residues in the CDR3. The CDR3 DNA sequence: TGTGCCAGCAGTGAGACAGGGACTGACTATGGCTACACCTTC. Translating gives CASSETGTDYGYTF.

CDR3 region: CASRVGLAGGPGTGELFF. DNA of the CDR3: TGTGCCAGCAGAGTCGGACTAGCGGGAGGGCCGGGCACCGGGGAGCTGTTTTTT. The chain joins TRBV7-8 to TRBJ2-2, with 15 bases matching TRBD2. CDR1 is SGHVS, CDR2 FQNEAQ, per germline. Trimming took 6 bases from V and 4 from J; bases not matched to a gene: 9. This CDR3 is built from 18 residues.

This chain joins TRBV29-1 and TRBJ2-7, with D possibly TRBD1 on 5 matching bases. Germline-derived CDR1 and CDR2 are SQVTM and ANQGSEA. The CDR3 is made up of 12 amino acids. V was clipped by 4 bases and J by 3 bases, with 10 bases between them. The CDR3 nucleotides read TGCAGCGTTGGGGTGGACAACTACGAGCAGTACTTC. Its translation is CSVGVDNYEQYF.

The chain has TRBV20-1 and TRBJ2-4; 12 bases are a match to TRBD1. The better agreement between TRBJ2-7 and the DNA end casts doubt on the J call. Germline V CDR1 and CDR2: DFQATT, SNEGSKA (reference sequence). This CDR3 region has 14 residues. The CDR3 loop is CSARGQGAFHEQYF. CDR3 nucleotides: TGCAGTGCTAGGGGACAGGGGGCTTTCCACGAGCAGTACTTC.

The V call is TRBV28, the J call TRBJ1-5, with D tentatively TRBD1 (6 bases). The ends were cut back, 8 bases at V and 4 bases at J, with 18 bases in the middle. CDR1 is MDHEN, CDR2 SYDVKM, per germline. This CDR3 is 15 amino acids long. Here the CDR3 DNA reads TGTGCCAGCCTCCGTGGGGGCTCAGGAAATCAGCCCCAGCATTTT. This gives the protein CASLRGGSGNQPQHF.

This clonotype appeared a few times. The genes are TRBV5-1 and TRBJ2-3, with D unclear. CDR1 is SGHRS and CDR2 is YFSETQ in the germline V gene. The CDR3 runs to 12 residues. Between the trimmed V and J ends, which lost 4 bases and 4 bases, there was a span of 7 bases. CDR3 nucleotide sequence: TGCGCCAGCAGCGTCCAGTCAGATACGCAGTATTTT. Amino acids: CASSVQSDTQYF.

The chain has TRBV6-6 and TRBJ1-5, with 8 bases lining up with TRBD1. V lost 6 bases and J lost 1; bases outside the gene matches: 5. Per germline, CDR1 MNHNY and CDR2 SVGAGI (reference sequence). This CDR3 contains 15 residues. In DNA, the CDR3 is TGTGCCAGCAGACCAACAGGGGGGAGCAATCAGCCCCAGCATTTT. It yields the protein CASRPTGGSNQPQHF.

J is TRBJ2-2 and V is TRBV11-2; TRBD1 aligns across 7 bases. There are 15 residues in the CDR3. Germline lookup yields CDR1 SGHAT and CDR2 FQNNGV. The V segment lost 2 bases and the J segment 5 bases; nucleotides outside the gene matches: 5. The CDR3 reads CASSLRGLGTGELFF. CDR3 sequence (DNA): TGTGCCAGCAGCTTAAGGGGGCTGGGGACCGGGGAGCTGTTTTTT. The full variable domain, completed using reference TRBV11-2 and TRBJ2-2, is EAGVAQSPRYKIIEKRQSVAFWCNPISGHATLYWYQQILGQGPKLLIQFQNNGVVDDSQLPKDRFSAERLKGVDSTLKIQPAKLEDSAVYLCASSLRGLGTGELFFGEGSRLTVL.

This clonotype was seen a few times. The J gene is TRBJ1-5, the V gene TRBV6-2 or TRBV6-3; D might be TRBD1 (5 bases). The CDR3 extends over 18 amino acids. The germline gives CDR1 MNHEY, CDR2 SVGEGT. V was clipped by 3 bases and J by 0 bases, with 18 bases between them. The CDR3: CASSYFDRTLYSNQPQHF. CDR3 bases: TGTGCCAGCAGTTATTTCGACAGAACCCTTTATAGCAATCAGCCCCAGCATTTT.